The 20 T cell receptor beta chains below come from one sample, sequenced in a study of patients and donors after allogeneic stem cell transplantation. Using its own MiXCR run on the RT-PCR reads, TCRdb lists one record per CDR3 protein. Of about a million distinct CDR3 sequences listed, 15% to 20% are singletons. Material for sequencing was blood, either unsorted or a sorted T cell fraction (not recorded which). These receptors were collected from a human donor who was either an allogeneic HSCT recipient or a stem cell or donor lymphocyte infusion donor (not recorded which). It is not recorded whose cells these are; they may come from a transplant donor.

V and J are TRBV6-1 and TRBJ2-2, with D possibly being TRBD1 (6 bases). CDR1 is MNHNS, CDR2 SASEGT, per germline. V shed 5 bases and J shed 3 bases, with 16 bases lying between them. CDR3 length: 16 amino acids. The CDR3 region has the DNA TGTGCCAGCAGTAGAGTAACAGGGCTCCACACCGGGGAGCTGTTTTTT. This codes for CASSRVTGLHTGELFF.

The V gene is TRBV15, the J gene TRBJ1-5; a possible D gene is TRBD1 (5 bases). Trimming took 0 bases from V and 1 from J, leaving 22 bases between them. Germline values: CDR1 LNHNV, CDR2 YYDKDF (reference sequence). The CDR3 has 20 residues. As DNA, the CDR3 is TGTGCCACCAGCAGAGATCCGTTGAGGGGAGGATCTCCGAGCAATCAGCCCCAGCATTTT. This gives the protein CATSRDPLRGGSPSNQPQHF. Full variable domain (missing parts from reference TRBV15 and TRBJ1-5): DAMVIQNPRYQVTQFGKPVTLSCSQTLNHNVMYWYQQKSSQAPKLLFHYYDKDFNNEADTPDNFQSRRPNTSFCFLDIRSPGLGDTAMYLCATSRDPLRGGSPSNQPQHFGDGTRLSIL.

This clonotype was detected a few times. The J gene is TRBJ1-2, the V gene TRBV6-1; D unclear. The CDR3 runs to 15 residues. With 6 bases removed from V and 3 bases from J, the gap between germline ends came to 17 bases. CDR1 and CDR2 (germline): MNHNS, SASEGT. The CDR3 reads CASRRSPVRDYGYTF. The CDR3 DNA sequence: TGTGCCAGCAGACGATCGCCTGTGAGGGACTATGGCTACACCTTC.

The sample holds many counts of this clonotype. The junction departs from germline at one end; a sequencing error may be responsible. The V and J genes are TRBV5-1 and TRBJ2-5; D is ambiguous. Germline CDR1 SGHRS, CDR2 YFSETQ. The CDR3 loop spans 13 amino acids. The DNA for the CDR3 is TGTGCCAGCAGCTTGGTCTCAAAAGAGACCCAGTACTTC. Translation gives CASSLVSKETQYF.

The chain recombines TRBV7-8 with TRBJ2-2, with TRBD2 identical over 9 bases. Trimming removed 1 base from V and 2 bases from J; junction bases left unmatched: 5. Germline CDR1 reads SGHVS; CDR2 reads FQNEAQ. The CDR3 contains 17 residues. The CDR3 loop is CASSLVAGGPNTGELFF. CDR3 coding DNA: TGTGCCAGCAGCTTAGTGGCGGGGGGGCCTAACACCGGGGAGCTGTTTTTT.

The chain recombines TRBV20-1 with TRBJ2-1, with D unclear. The CDR3 loop spans 13 amino acids. Germline V gene lookup returns CDR1 DFQATT and CDR2 SNEGSKA (reference sequence). The ends were cut back, 3 bases at V and 1 base at J, with 7 bases in the middle. The CDR3 DNA sequence: TGCAGTGCTAGGGTTGGGTCCTACAATGAGCAGTTCTTC. It yields the protein CSARVGSYNEQFF.

This clonotype occurred a few times. The rearrangement uses TRBV27 and TRBJ1-4; TRBD1 might be the D (5 bases). The germline V and J ends were trimmed by 7 bases and 0 bases, with 15 bases remaining between them. CDR1 MNHEY and CDR2 SMNVEV come from the germline V gene (reference sequence). The CDR3 extends over 16 amino acids. The CDR3 bases are TGTGCCAGCACCCGTGATAAGACAGCAACTAATGAAAAACTGTTTTTT. Translation: CASTRDKTATNEKLFF.

In this sample, this clonotype turned up a few times. The V call is TRBV4-1, the J call TRBJ1-6, with D tentatively TRBD1 (5 bases). The CDR3 is 14 residues long. V lost 3 bases to trimming and J lost 5 bases, with 8 bases between them. CDR1 is MGHRA and CDR2 is YSYEKL in the germline V gene. The chain's CDR3 is CASSQTVNNSPLHF. The DNA for the CDR3 is TGCGCCAGCAGCCAGACAGTGAATAATTCACCCCTCCACTTT.

The chain combines TRBV4-1 with TRBJ1-2; maybe TRBD1 (5 bases). This CDR3 comprises 16 residues. Germline V lookup: CDR1 MGHRA, CDR2 YSYEKL. Trimming took off 0 bases at V and 2 bases at J, with 13 bases between the two ends. This CDR3 is CASSQDRDATNYGYTF. CDR3 nucleotides: TGCGCCAGCAGCCAAGATAGGGACGCTACGAACTATGGCTACACCTTC.

This chain uses TRBV11-2 with TRBJ1-2; D call uncertain. The germline gives CDR1 SGHAT, CDR2 FQNNGV. The CDR3 sequence is 15 residues long. Between the trimmed V and J ends, which lost 3 bases and 0 bases, there was a span of 11 bases. The CDR3 DNA reads as TGTGCCAGCAGCTTTGCTAAGGGAGCTAACTATGGCTACACCTTC. Protein: CASSFAKGANYGYTF.

This clonotype was picked up a small number of times. The gene calls are TRBV10-3 and TRBJ1-2; no definite D call. The V end lost 7 bases, the J end lost 14 bases, and 17 bases lay between the germline ends. This CDR3 spans 11 amino acids. CDR1 is ENHRY and CDR2 is SYGVKD in the germline V gene. CDR3 sequence: CAITAWEELTF. The CDR3 bases are TGTGCCATCACCGCATGGGAGGAGCTGACCTTC.

This clonotype has ten or more counts. The rearrangement uses TRBV12-3 or TRBV12-4 and TRBJ1-1; D is unresolved. Trimming cost V 3 bases and J 2 bases, with 10 bases left between them. This CDR3 region has 14 residues. The CDR3 DNA sequence: TGTGCCAGCAGTTTTGGTCAGACTAACACTGAAGCTTTCTTT. It is translated as CASSFGQTNTEAFF.

This clonotype was detected a few times. The CDR3 region is CSANDWTGYNEQFF. In nucleotides, the CDR3 is TGCAGTGCTAATGACTGGACTGGATACAATGAGCAGTTCTTC. This chain joins TRBV20-1 and TRBJ2-1, with D tentatively TRBD2 (5 bases). In germline, CDR1 is DFQATT, CDR2 SNEGSKA (reference sequence). V lost 4 bases to trimming and J lost 4 bases, with 14 bases between them. CDR3 length: 14 residues.

There are many counts of this clonotype. The chain recombines TRBV12-3 or TRBV12-4 with TRBJ2-5; D is unresolved. The CDR3 loop spans 13 amino acids. The V end lost 5 bases, the J end lost 1 base, and 8 bases lay between the germline ends. The CDR3 protein is CASSPLGQETQYF. DNA for the CDR3: TGTGCCAGCAGTCCGTTGGGCCAAGAGACCCAGTACTTC.

This clonotype appeared a few times. V gene TRBV2 combines with J gene TRBJ2-1; D might be TRBD1 or TRBD2, each matching 5 bases. The V and J ends lost 1 base and 2 bases respectively, with 15 bases between them. There are 17 residues in the CDR3. CDR1 SNHLY and CDR2 FYNNEI come from the germline V gene. CDR3 bases: TGTGCCAGCAGTGAAGTTTTTGGGGGAAGGGCCTACAATGAGCAGTTCTTC. Translation gives CASSEVFGGRAYNEQFF.

This clonotype occurred a few times. The V call is TRBV20-1, the J call TRBJ1-2; D is unclear. From germline, CDR1 is DFQATT and CDR2 SNEGSKA (reference sequence). The V end lost 2 bases, the J end lost 8 bases, and 12 bases lay between the germline ends. This CDR3 has 12 amino acids. CDR3 nucleotides: TGCAGTGCTAGAACCGGGCGGGAAGGCTACACCTTC. It encodes CSARTGREGYTF.

This rearrangement joins TRBV6-2 or TRBV6-3 to TRBJ1-5; D unclear. The length of the CDR3 is 14 residues. Trimming took off 3 bases at V and 0 bases at J, with 6 bases between the two ends. From germline, CDR1 is MNHEY and CDR2 SVGEGT. CDR3 coding DNA: TGTGCCAGCAGTTATTTTCCTAGCAATCAGCCCCAGCATTTT. This codes for CASSYFPSNQPQHF.

This clonotype was counted ten times or more. The rearrangement links TRBV2 to TRBJ2-7; D gene uncertain. With 3 bases removed from V and 3 bases from J, the gap between germline ends came to 0 bases. The germline V gene encodes CDR1 SNHLY and CDR2 FYNNEI. CDR3 length equals 10 residues. The CDR3 DNA reads as TGTGCCAGCAGTGACTACGAGCAGTACTTC. Its protein is CASSDYEQYF.

The chain joins TRBV15 to TRBJ2-5, with D hard to call. Germline V gene data show CDR1 as LNHNV and CDR2 as YYDKDF (reference sequence). V dropped 4 bases and J dropped 7 bases, with 7 bases sitting between them. This CDR3 is built from 11 residues. The CDR3 here is CATSNQVTQYF. The CDR3 region has the DNA TGTGCCACCAGCAACCAGGTGACCCAGTACTTC. Looking up the rest from reference TRBV15 and TRBJ2-5 gives the full variable domain: DAMVIQNPRYQVTQFGKPVTLSCSQTLNHNVMYWYQQKSSQAPKLLFHYYDKDFNNEADTPDNFQSRRPNTSFCFLDIRSPGLGDTAMYLCATSNQVTQYFGPGTRLLVL.

The V gene is TRBV11-3, the J gene TRBJ1-2; 7 bases align to TRBD1. The V segment lost 9 bases and the J segment 3 bases; nucleotides outside the gene matches: 4. The germline gives CDR1 SGHNT, CDR2 YENEEA. The CDR3 loop spans 12 amino acids. CDR3: CASTGDYYGYTF. The CDR3 DNA reads TGTGCCAGTACAGGGGACTACTATGGCTACACCTTC.